These 12 T cell receptor beta chains were sequenced from one sample in a study of yellow fever vaccine responses in identical twins. MiXCR was run by TCRdb on the RT-PCR reads, yielding one entry per CDR3 protein. The sample carries fewer than 4,500 distinct CDR3 sequences, about 90% recorded once. The sample in question was T cells from blood (PBMCs), unsorted or a sorted subset (not recorded which), obtained before or after yellow fever vaccination (not recorded which). The source of these receptors is a woman under 30 who received the yellow fever vaccine.

This chain connects TRBV5-1 to TRBJ2-1, with unresolved D. The V and J ends lost 4 bases and 7 bases respectively, with 15 bases between them. This CDR3 contains 14 residues. Per germline, CDR1 SGHRS and CDR2 YFSETQ. The CDR3 spells CASSADWIGNEQFF. The CDR3 bases are TGCGCCAGCAGCGCTGACTGGATCGGGAATGAGCAGTTCTTC.

V usage is TRBV5-1 and J usage is TRBJ2-1, with 8 bases fitting TRBD2. Losses at the gene ends were 4 bases for V and 0 bases for J; bases not matched to a gene: 3. Germline V gene data show CDR1 as SGHRS and CDR2 as YFSETQ. CDR3 length: 15 residues. This CDR3 is CASSQLADSYNEQFF. The CDR3 DNA reads as TGCGCCAGCAGCCAACTAGCGGACTCCTACAATGAGCAGTTCTTC.

The chain employs TRBV13 and TRBJ2-3; D might be TRBD1 (5 bases). Deletions cut 9 bases from V and 4 bases from J, with 17 bases between. Germline CDR1 reads PRHDT; CDR2 reads FYEKMQ (reference sequence). The CDR3 loop spans 14 amino acids. As DNA, the CDR3 is TGTGCCAGAACCTCCGTGGGGCGCCCAGATACGCAGTATTTT. Its translation is CARTSVGRPDTQYF.

The chain combines TRBV28 with TRBJ2-5; tentatively, D is TRBD1 (5 bases). The length of the CDR3 is 13 residues. Per the germline V gene, CDR1 is MDHEN and CDR2 is SYDVKM. Trimming removed 4 bases from V and 3 bases from J, with 9 bases in between. The CDR3 is CASSSGREETQYF. The CDR3 DNA sequence: TGTGCCAGCAGTTCGGGCAGGGAAGAGACCCAGTACTTC.

The chain has TRBV7-6 and TRBJ2-7; 8 bases are a match to TRBD1. The CDR3 runs to 14 residues. Germline V gene lookup returns CDR1 SGHVS and CDR2 FNYEAQ. V dropped 5 bases and J dropped 2; count of bases not matched to a gene: 5. This CDR3 reads CASSPSGQAYEQYF. CDR3 nucleotide sequence: TGTGCCAGCAGCCCCTCGGGACAGGCCTACGAGCAGTACTTC.

This chain joins TRBV29-1 and TRBJ2-5, with a weak D call TRBD1 (6 bases). Trimming shortened V by 4 bases and J by 3 bases, and 9 bases separated the two germline ends. In germline, CDR1 is SQVTM, CDR2 ANQGSEA. This CDR3 is built from 12 residues. The CDR3 region has the DNA TGCAGCGTTGTATCAGGGGAAGAGACCCAGTACTTC. This gives the protein CSVVSGEETQYF.

The chain uses TRBV29-1 and TRBJ2-1; a weak D match, TRBD2 (6 bases). There are 12 residues in the CDR3. Germline loops: CDR1 SQVTM, CDR2 ANQGSEA. Trimming removed 4 bases from V and 9 bases from J, with 13 bases in between. The CDR3 coding sequence is TGCAGCGTTGTCCCACTAGCCGGTGAGCAGTTCTTC. This sequence encodes CSVVPLAGEQFF.

V usage is TRBV28 and J usage is TRBJ1-5; no clear D gene. Germline V gene sequence: CDR1 MDHEN, CDR2 SYDVKM. Trimming took 3 bases from V and 7 from J, leaving 16 bases between them. The CDR3 is 15 amino acids. CDR3 bases: TGTGCCAGCAGTTTCCCCAGTAACCGGGGACAGCCCCAGCATTTT. Translation: CASSFPSNRGQPQHF.

V usage is TRBV7-3 and J usage is TRBJ2-7; D possibly matches TRBD1 or TRBD2 (5 bases each). The CDR3 consists of 14 residues. V was shortened by 4 bases and J by 6 bases, with 16 bases between the two germline ends. Per the germline V gene, CDR1 is SGHTA and CDR2 is FQGTGA. CDR3 nucleotide sequence: TGTGCCAGCAGCTCAACTAGGAAGGGGACCGAGCAGTACTTC. Protein product: CASSSTRKGTEQYF.

The rearrangement links TRBV12-3 or TRBV12-4 to TRBJ2-3; D may match TRBD1 or TRBD2 (5 bases each). The ends were cut back, 7 bases at V and 6 bases at J, with 17 bases in the middle. CDR3 size: 14 residues. Here the CDR3 DNA reads TGTGCCAGCACCCTGGGGGAGAATGACGATACGCAGTATTTT. Its protein is CASTLGENDDTQYF.

This clonotype was observed once. The chain is built from TRBV2 and TRBJ2-1, with a tentative D call TRBD1 (6 bases). CDR3 length: 14 amino acids. Looked up from germline, CDR1 is SNHLY and CDR2 is FYNNEI. Trimming cost V 8 bases and J 2 bases, with 13 bases left between them. CDR3 sequence (DNA): TGTGCCAGCGGTGGACAGCTAACCTACAATGAGCAGTTCTTC. The encoded protein is CASGGQLTYNEQFF.

The chain is built from TRBV29-1 and TRBJ2-7, with D possibly matching TRBD1 (6 bases). This CDR3 has 13 amino acids. Trimming took 6 bases from V and 5 from J, leaving 17 bases between them. CDR1 SQVTM and CDR2 ANQGSEA come from the germline V gene. CDR3: CSVAGVGANEQYF. CDR3 in DNA: TGCAGCGTGGCTGGGGTGGGGGCCAACGAGCAGTACTTC.